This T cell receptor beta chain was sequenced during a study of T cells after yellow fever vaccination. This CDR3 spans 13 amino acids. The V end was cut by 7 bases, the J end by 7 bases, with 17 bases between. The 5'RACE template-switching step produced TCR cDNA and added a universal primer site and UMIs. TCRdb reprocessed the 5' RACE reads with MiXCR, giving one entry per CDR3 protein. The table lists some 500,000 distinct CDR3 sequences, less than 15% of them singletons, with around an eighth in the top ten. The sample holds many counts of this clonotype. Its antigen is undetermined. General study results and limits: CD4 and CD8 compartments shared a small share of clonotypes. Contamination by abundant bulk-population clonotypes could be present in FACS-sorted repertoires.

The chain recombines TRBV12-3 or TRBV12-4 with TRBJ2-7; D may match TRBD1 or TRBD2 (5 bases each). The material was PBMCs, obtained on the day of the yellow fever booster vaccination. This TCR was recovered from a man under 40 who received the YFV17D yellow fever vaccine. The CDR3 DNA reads TGTGCCAGCACCCGGGGCGAGTTTGGAGAGCAGTACTTC. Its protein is CASTRGEFGEQYF.